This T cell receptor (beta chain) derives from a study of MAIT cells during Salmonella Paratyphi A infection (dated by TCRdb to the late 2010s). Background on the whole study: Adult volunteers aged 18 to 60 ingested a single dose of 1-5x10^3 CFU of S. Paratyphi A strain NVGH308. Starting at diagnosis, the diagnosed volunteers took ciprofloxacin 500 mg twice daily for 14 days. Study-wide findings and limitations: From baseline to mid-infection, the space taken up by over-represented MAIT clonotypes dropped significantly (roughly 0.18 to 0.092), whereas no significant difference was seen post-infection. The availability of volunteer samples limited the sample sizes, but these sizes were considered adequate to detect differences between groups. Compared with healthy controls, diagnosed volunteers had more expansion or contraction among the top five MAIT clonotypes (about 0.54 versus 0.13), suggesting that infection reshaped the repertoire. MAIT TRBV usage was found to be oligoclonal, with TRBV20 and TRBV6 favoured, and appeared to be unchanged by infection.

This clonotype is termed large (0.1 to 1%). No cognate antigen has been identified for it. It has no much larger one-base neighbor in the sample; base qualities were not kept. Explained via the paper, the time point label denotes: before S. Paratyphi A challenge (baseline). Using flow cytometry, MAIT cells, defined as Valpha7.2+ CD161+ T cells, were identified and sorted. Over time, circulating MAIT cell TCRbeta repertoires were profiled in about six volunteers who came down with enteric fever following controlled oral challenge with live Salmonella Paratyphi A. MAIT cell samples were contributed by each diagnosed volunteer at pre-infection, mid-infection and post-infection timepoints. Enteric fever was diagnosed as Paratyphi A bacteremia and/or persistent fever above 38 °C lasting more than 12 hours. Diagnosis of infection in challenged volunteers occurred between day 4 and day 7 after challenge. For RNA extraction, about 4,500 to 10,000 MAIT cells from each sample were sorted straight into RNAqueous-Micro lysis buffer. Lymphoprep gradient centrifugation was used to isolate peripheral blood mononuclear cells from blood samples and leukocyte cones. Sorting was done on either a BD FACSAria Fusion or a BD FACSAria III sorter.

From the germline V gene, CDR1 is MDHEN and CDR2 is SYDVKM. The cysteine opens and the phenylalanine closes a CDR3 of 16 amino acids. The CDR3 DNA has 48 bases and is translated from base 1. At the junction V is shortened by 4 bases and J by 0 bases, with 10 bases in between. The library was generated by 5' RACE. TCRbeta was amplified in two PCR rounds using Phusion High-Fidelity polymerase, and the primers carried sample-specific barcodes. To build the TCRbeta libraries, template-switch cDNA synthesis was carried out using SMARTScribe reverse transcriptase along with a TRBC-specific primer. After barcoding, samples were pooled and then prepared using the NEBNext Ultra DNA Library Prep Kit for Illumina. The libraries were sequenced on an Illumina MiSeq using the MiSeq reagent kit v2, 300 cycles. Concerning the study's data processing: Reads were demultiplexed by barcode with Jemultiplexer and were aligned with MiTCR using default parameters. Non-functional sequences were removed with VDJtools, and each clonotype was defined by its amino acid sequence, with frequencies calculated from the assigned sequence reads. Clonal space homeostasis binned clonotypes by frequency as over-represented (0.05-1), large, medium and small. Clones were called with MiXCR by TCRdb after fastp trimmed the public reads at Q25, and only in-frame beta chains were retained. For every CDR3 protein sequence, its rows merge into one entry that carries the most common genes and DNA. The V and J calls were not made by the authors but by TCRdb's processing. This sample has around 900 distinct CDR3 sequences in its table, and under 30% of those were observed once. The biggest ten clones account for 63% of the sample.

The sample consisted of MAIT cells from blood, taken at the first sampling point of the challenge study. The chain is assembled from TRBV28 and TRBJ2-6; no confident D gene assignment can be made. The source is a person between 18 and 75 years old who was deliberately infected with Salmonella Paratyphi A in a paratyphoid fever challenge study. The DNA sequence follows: TGTGCCAGCAGTTCCTGGGAAAGCTCTGGGGCCAACGTCCTGACTTTC. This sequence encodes CASSSWESSGANVLTF.